The clone carrying this T cell receptor (beta chain) was picked up a small number of times. The data derive from a study of regulatory T cells in long-lasting Graves disease. Investigators prepared the TCR beta libraries by applying iRepertoire HTBI primers and Arm-PCR of CDR3 regions. Each CDR3 protein is one row after TCRdb ran MiXCR on the multiplex PCR reads. In the table there are around 400,000 distinct CDR3 sequences, about 14% of which are singletons. As to time point: newly diagnosed GD, antithyroid drugs for less than 3 months. Researchers made the TCR library from RNA that was extracted from PBMCs. Graves' disease diagnoses followed American Thyroid Association guidelines. The TCR comes from a female donor with Graves disease. Sequenced here: peripheral blood mononuclear cells (PBMCs), sampled at new diagnosis, from a patient treated with antithyroid drugs.

CDR3 region: CASSDDRMNTEAFF. DNA for the CDR3: TGTGCCAGCAGTGATGACAGGATGAACACTGAAGCTTTCTTT. The chain combines TRBV6-2 or TRBV6-3 with TRBJ1-1; D may be TRBD1 (6 bases). CDR3 size: 14 residues. Between the trimmed V and J ends, which lost 5 bases and 0 bases, there was a span of 10 bases. Germline-derived CDR1 and CDR2 are MNHEY and SVGEGT.